The source of this T cell receptor beta chain is a study of blood T cell repertoires in COVID-19. The CDR3 is made up of 12 amino acids. Trimming took 4 bases from V and 8 from J, leaving 11 bases between them. Source study methods: Amplification of reference gene primers was used by the study to estimate nucleated cell counts. Using immunoSEQ multiplex PCR, the repertoire was profiled, and TCRdb retains in-frame clones only, with some absent. D and trimming come from the DNA, and the V and J calls and clone size come from that table. Of about 83,000 clones listed, around 84% are singletons. Specimen: peripheral blood. This chain joins TRBV12-3 or TRBV12-4 and TRBJ1-2; D is perhaps TRBD1 (5 bases). This receptor was taken from a woman aged 80 or over in a cohort sampled during active or convalescent COVID-19. In DNA, the CDR3 is TGTGCCAGCAGTTCCCCGCGACAGGGCTACACCTTC. It encodes CASSSPRQGYTF.